The 8 T cell receptor beta chains reported below all come from one sample, sequenced in a study of T-cell reconstitution after alpha-beta-depleted transplantation in children. Unique molecular identifiers were used in preparing the TCRbeta library. TCRdb used MiXCR to reprocess the PCR reads, holding one entry per CDR3 protein. The top ten clones hold roughly 2.6% of a sample with almost 250,000 distinct CDR3 sequences, roughly 25% of them seen once. Here the sequenced sample was PBMCs, taken before TCRalphabeta/CD19-depleted stem cell transplant. These receptors all stem from a girl aged 2-9 years with Fanconi anemia, due to receive a stem cell transplant.

The chain is built from TRBV6-2 or TRBV6-3 and TRBJ2-7, with TRBD2 matching over 8 bases. Germline CDR1 reads MNHEY; CDR2 reads SVGEGT. This CDR3 spans 16 amino acids. V was clipped by 4 bases and J by 0 bases; unmatched bases: 8. The CDR3 region is CASSSRRLAYSYEQYF. DNA for the CDR3: TGTGCCAGCAGTTCCCGTCGACTAGCGTACTCCTACGAGCAGTACTTC.

The gene calls are TRBV7-6 and TRBJ2-5; D uncertain. Germline V gene data show CDR1 as SGHVS and CDR2 as FNYEAQ. The CDR3 has 12 amino acids. V was clipped by 2 bases and J by 4 bases, with 5 bases between them. The CDR3 DNA follows: TGTGCCAGCAGCTTATCCCCAGAGACCCAGTACTTC. It specifies CASSLSPETQYF.

This clonotype was seen repeatedly, ten times or more. The chain links TRBV5-1 to TRBJ1-1; tentatively, D is TRBD1 (5 bases). The CDR3 covers 16 residues. V was cut by 0 bases and J by 1 base, with 13 bases left in between. Germline V gene data show CDR1 as SGHRS and CDR2 as YFSETQ. In nucleotides, the CDR3 is TGCGCCAGCAGCTTGGACTCGGGACGGCCGAACACTGAAGCTTTCTTT. Its protein is CASSLDSGRPNTEAFF.

The V call is TRBV20-1, the J call TRBJ2-7; D is perhaps TRBD2 (5 bases). The V gene's germline CDR1 is DFQATT and CDR2 SNEGSKA (reference sequence). This CDR3 region has 16 residues. V lost 3 bases, J lost 4 bases, and 22 bases lay in between. CDR3 in DNA: TGCAGTGCTAGTGTTGGACTTGAAATACACTTTTACGAGCAGTACTTC. This encodes CSASVGLEIHFYEQYF.

The chain couples TRBV12-3 or TRBV12-4 to TRBJ2-5; 11 positions agree with TRBD2. The CDR3 has 14 amino acids. V trimming: 6 bases; J trimming: 3 bases; junction bases outside the gene matches: 3. The DNA for the CDR3 is TGTGCCAGCAGATCGGGACTAGCGGAAGAGACCCAGTACTTC. It yields the protein CASRSGLAEETQYF.

In its sample, this clonotype was seen a few times. The chain employs TRBV20-1 and TRBJ1-4; D possibly corresponds to TRBD1 (5 bases). This CDR3 is built from 12 residues. Trimming removed 6 bases from V and 11 bases from J, with 16 bases in between. Germline lookup yields CDR1 DFQATT and CDR2 SNEGSKA (reference sequence). CDR3 sequence reads: CSASGAKKKLFF. The CDR3 nucleotides are TGCAGTGCCAGTGGGGCAAAGAAGAAACTGTTTTTT.

The chain couples TRBV2 to TRBJ2-2; D is perhaps TRBD1 or TRBD2 (5 bases each). The CDR3 totals 14 residues. Germline assignment: CDR1 SNHLY and CDR2 FYNNEI. The germline V and J ends were trimmed by 6 bases and 4 bases, with 12 bases remaining between them. The CDR3 here is CASRRDLPTGELFF. In nucleotides, the CDR3 is TGTGCCAGCAGACGGGACCTCCCCACCGGGGAGCTGTTTTTT.

This clonotype was detected many times. The chain has TRBV5-5 and TRBJ2-3; D is possibly TRBD1 (6 bases). This CDR3 has 15 residues. Trimming cost V 2 bases and J 2 bases, with 12 bases left between them. The germline V gene encodes CDR1 SGHKS and CDR2 YYEKEE (reference sequence). The CDR3 coding sequence is TGTGCCAGCAGCTTAACCAGGACAGACACAGATACGCAGTATTTT. This translates into CASSLTRTDTDTQYF.